This entry lists 19 T cell receptor beta chains sequenced from one sample in a study of blood T cells in healthy people across ages. A J-beta primer mix and a sample-barcoded 5' primer were used in a second PCR of about 7 to 11 cycles. TCRdb redid the calling of the 5' RACE reads with MiXCR, one entry per CDR3 protein. The sample consists of about 1.5 million distinct CDR3 sequences, approximately 43% of them appearing once. Sequencing used blood. These receptor sequences come from a woman aged 18-30 years in good health.

The chain uses TRBV20-1 and TRBJ1-2; the D is unclear. Germline V CDR1 and CDR2: DFQATT, SNEGSKA (reference sequence). V lost 0 bases and J 0 bases, leaving 8 bases between the germline ends. The CDR3 extends over 14 amino acids. The CDR3 bases are TGCAGTGCTAGAGATCTGGGGTCTAACTATGGCTACACCTTC. Its protein is CSARDLGSNYGYTF.

The chain recombines TRBV12-3 or TRBV12-4 with TRBJ1-1; maybe TRBD1 (5 bases). The CDR3 loop spans 16 amino acids. Trimming cost V 5 bases and J 7 bases, with 23 bases left between them. The CDR3: CASSETTGTRRNEAFF. For the CDR3, the DNA is TGTGCCAGCAGTGAGACAACCGGGACGAGGAGAAATGAAGCTTTCTTT.

The chain recombines TRBV6-2 or TRBV6-3 with TRBJ2-6; D might be TRBD1 or TRBD2, each matching 5 bases. This CDR3 comprises 17 residues. CDR1 is MNHEY and CDR2 is SVGEGT in the germline V gene. V was pared by 0 bases and J by 0 bases, with 9 bases between. The CDR3 sequence: CASSYSRGPSGANVLTF. CDR3 nucleotide sequence: TGTGCCAGCAGTTACTCCCGGGGACCCTCTGGGGCCAACGTCCTGACTTTC.

This clonotype occurred a few times. The chain has TRBV6-1 and TRBJ2-1, with D perhaps TRBD2 (6 bases). CDR3 length: 14 amino acids. V lost 7 bases and J 5 bases, leaving 15 bases between the germline ends. CDR1 and CDR2 from the germline V gene are MNHNS and SASEGT. The CDR3 here is CASIPGTYNNEQFF. For the CDR3, the DNA is TGTGCCAGCATCCCCGGGACTTACAACAATGAGCAGTTCTTC.

This chain uses TRBV27 with TRBJ2-4; TRBD2 agrees at 8 bases. In germline, CDR1 is MNHEY, CDR2 SMNVEV (reference sequence). The CDR3 contains 16 residues. V was clipped by 4 bases and J by 13 bases; unmatched bases: 18. This CDR3 is CASSSDLGLAGNEQYF. DNA of the CDR3: TGTGCCAGCAGTTCCGACCTCGGGCTAGCGGGCAATGAGCAGTACTTC.

The chain employs TRBV7-2 and TRBJ2-3; no definite D call. The germline V gene has CDR1 SGHTA and CDR2 FQGNSA. V was cut by 6 bases and J by 10 bases, with 20 bases left in between. The CDR3 consists of 14 residues. CDR3 DNA sequence: TGTGCCAGCAGTTGGACCTCGCCCTCGGGTCCGCAGTATTTT. Protein: CASSWTSPSGPQYF.

The chain employs TRBV7-8 and TRBJ1-2; unclear D gene. Germline V gene sequence: CDR1 SGHVS, CDR2 FQNEAQ. The V gene lost 5 bases and the J gene lost 8 bases, with 18 bases spanning the gap. The CDR3 has 14 residues. The CDR3 loop reads CASSPPEGLEGYTF. For the CDR3, the DNA is TGTGCCAGCAGCCCCCCGGAAGGGCTAGAGGGCTACACCTTC.

CDR3 DNA: TGCGCCAGCAGCCCAACCGGACTCACCTCCTACAATGAGCAGTTCTTC. As protein: CASSPTGLTSYNEQFF. The V and J genes are TRBV5-1 and TRBJ2-1, with D possibly TRBD2 on 5 matching bases. The ends were cut back, 4 bases at V and 0 bases at J, with 14 bases in the middle. Per germline, CDR1 SGHRS and CDR2 YFSETQ. The CDR3 runs to 16 residues.

This clonotype was seen more than once but under ten times. V usage is TRBV27 and J usage is TRBJ1-5, with D unclear. Germline V CDR1 and CDR2: MNHEY, SMNVEV (reference sequence). This CDR3 is 14 amino acids long. V was shortened by 2 bases and J by 6 bases, with 11 bases between the two germline ends. The DNA of the CDR3 is TGTGCCAGCAGTTTAGCTGGGAGCTTTCAGCCCCAGCATTTT. Protein sequence: CASSLAGSFQPQHF.

The genes are TRBV3-1 and TRBJ1-4; possible D gene TRBD1, 5 bases. Between the trimmed V and J ends, which lost 4 bases and 8 bases, there was a span of 11 bases. Germline V gives CDR1 LGHDT, CDR2 YNNKEL (reference sequence). The CDR3 length is 13 residues. The CDR3, as DNA: TGTGCCAGCAGCCGGCGGGGGGAGGAAAAACTGTTTTTT. Translating it yields CASSRRGEEKLFF.

This clonotype has just a few counts. The chain is built from TRBV7-2 and TRBJ2-1, with TRBD2 as a possible D gene (5 bases). The CDR3 is made up of 14 amino acids. Trimming stripped 5 bases from V and 5 bases from J, with 13 bases between. Germline-derived CDR1 and CDR2 are SGHTA and FQGNSA. The CDR3: CASSAPRGNNEQFF. The DNA of the CDR3 is TGTGCCAGCAGCGCCCCACGGGGAAACAATGAGCAGTTCTTC. The whole variable domain, filled in from reference TRBV7-2 and TRBJ2-1, reads GAGVSQSPSNKVTEKGKDVELRCDPISGHTALYWYRQSLGQGLEFLIYFQGNSAPDKSGLPSDRFSAERTGGSVSTLTIQRTQQEDSAVYLCASSAPRGNNEQFFGPGTRLTVL.

V gene TRBV11-2 combines with J gene TRBJ2-5; D ambiguous. CDR1 is SGHAT, CDR2 FQNNGV, per germline. V lost 5 bases and J lost 5, with 15 bases in between. The CDR3 totals 14 residues. The CDR3 DNA follows: TGTGCCAGCAGCAAAGTATTCGTGGGGGAGACCCAGTACTTC. Its protein is CASSKVFVGETQYF.

The V call is TRBV11-2, the J call TRBJ2-7; 13 bases agree with TRBD2. CDR1 and CDR2 from the germline V gene are SGHAT and FQNNGV. There are 18 residues in the CDR3. Losses at the gene ends were 3 bases for V and 0 bases for J; bases not matched to a gene: 8. As DNA, the CDR3 is TGTGCCAGCAGCTTTTGGGGACTAGCGGGAAAGAGCTCCTACGAGCAGTACTTC. Its protein product is CASSFWGLAGKSSYEQYF.

V and J are TRBV20-1 and TRBJ1-2; D is ambiguous. The CDR3 is 15 residues long. Germline V lookup: CDR1 DFQATT, CDR2 SNEGSKA (reference sequence). V was shortened by 2 bases and J by 6 bases, with 19 bases between the two germline ends. This chain's CDR3 is CSARPVVVGFDGYTF. The DNA for the CDR3 is TGCAGTGCTAGACCGGTGGTGGTGGGTTTTGATGGCTACACCTTC.

This chain uses TRBV29-1 with TRBJ2-5; 7 positions match TRBD2. CDR3 length: 14 amino acids. Germline V gene data show CDR1 as SQVTM and CDR2 as ANQGSEA. The V gene end was trimmed by 4 bases and the J gene end by 11 bases; junction bases not matched to a gene: 16. The CDR3 spells CSVAFRLAEDEQYF. As DNA, the CDR3 is TGCAGCGTTGCCTTCCGACTAGCAGAGGATGAGCAGTACTTC.

The J gene is TRBJ2-1, the V gene TRBV7-2; D is undetermined. Germline V CDR1 and CDR2: SGHTA, FQGNSA. CDR3 length: 13 residues. Trimming left V 1 base short and J 3 bases short, with 4 bases between. The CDR3 DNA follows: TGTGCCAGCAGCTTAGACTGCTACAATGAGCAGTTCTTC. Its protein is CASSLDCYNEQFF.

This clonotype was recorded a few times. The chain joins TRBV29-1 to TRBJ2-1, with TRBD2 matching 7 bases. After removal of 4 bases from V and 2 bases from J, the junction contained 5 bases not matched to a gene. The CDR3 has 14 amino acids. Looked up from germline, CDR1 is SQVTM and CDR2 is ANQGSEA. CDR3 protein: CSVVSSGAYNEQFF. CDR3 coding DNA: TGCAGCGTTGTATCTAGCGGAGCCTACAATGAGCAGTTCTTC.

The rearrangement uses TRBV6-5 and TRBJ1-1; maybe TRBD1 (6 bases). The V end was cut by 6 bases, the J end by 1 base, with 9 bases between. The CDR3 totals 13 residues. In germline, CDR1 is MNHEY, CDR2 SVGAGI. CDR3: CASRTGQNTEAFF. In nucleotides, the CDR3 is TGTGCCAGCAGGACAGGTCAGAACACTGAAGCTTTCTTT.

The rearrangement links TRBV20-1 to TRBJ2-7; 8 bases line up with TRBD2. Germline loops: CDR1 DFQATT, CDR2 SNEGSKA (reference sequence). The CDR3 is 14 residues long. The V gene end was trimmed by 2 bases and the J gene end by 7 bases; junction bases not matched to a gene: 10. The CDR3 nucleotides read TGCAGTGCTAGATCCAGCGGGAGCTACAATGAGCAGTACTTC. Protein sequence: CSARSSGSYNEQYF.